This TCR beta chain was captured in a study of blood T cell repertoires in COVID-19. Across the study: Samples taken during acute and convalescent COVID-19 were collected in the United States, Italy and Spain.

V lost 1 base and J lost 1, with 4 bases in between. The CDR3 spans 14 residues. CDR1 is SGHTA, CDR2 FQGNSA, per germline. Per the original data handling: Reference gene primers were amplified, and this amplification served to estimate nucleated cell counts. Repertoires were generated with immunoSEQ multiplex PCR, while TCRdb's copy carries only in-frame clones and drops some. The V and J calls and the clone size are those of that table, but D and trimming were determined from the DNA. The sample consists of about 69,000 clones, 86% of them appearing once. This receptor was taken from a man aged 40-49 years with COVID-19, enrolled during active disease. Sequencing was done on a sample of peripheral blood. V gene TRBV7-2 combines with J gene TRBJ2-2, with D unclear. The CDR3 loop is CASSLGQNTGELFF. CDR3 DNA sequence: TGTGCCAGCAGCTTAGGGCAGAACACCGGGGAGCTGTTTTTT.